The present entry profiles one T cell receptor beta chain with its context. TCRdb keeps only in-frame clones here, not all; method: immunoSEQ multiplex PCR. The data hold some 200,000 clones, with 90% to 95% observed a single time. These data belong to a study of T cell responses to AZD1222 COVID-19 vaccine. This CDR3 has 13 amino acids. V was clipped by 1 base and J by 3 bases; unmatched bases: 2. CDR1 is GTSNPN and CDR2 is SVGIG in the germline V gene (reference sequence). The sequences come from peripheral blood, collected 28 days after the second dose of the MenACWY control vaccine. The clonotype comes from an adult who received the MenACWY meningococcal vaccine as a control. The rearrangement links TRBV30 to TRBJ2-7; 8 bases align to TRBD1. The CDR3 loop is CAWSAGTGYEQYF. DNA of the CDR3: TGTGCCTGGAGTGCCGGGACAGGCTACGAGCAGTACTTC.